One and the same sample provided the 13 T cell receptor beta chains below, sequenced in a study of cytomegalovirus exposure and HLA in healthy donors. PCR involved 60 Vbeta and 13 Jbeta primers. TCRdb's table, derived via immunoSEQ multiplex PCR, lists solely in-frame clones and lacks some. The sample lists tens of thousands of clones, approximately 79% occurring once. Sequencing used PBMCs. The source is a woman in her twenties or thirties in good health and CMV-seronegative.

V usage is TRBV12-5 and J usage is TRBJ1-3, with D tentatively TRBD1 (6 bases). Trimming removed 5 bases from V and 2 bases from J, with 13 bases in between. The CDR3 consists of 15 residues. Germline CDR1 is LGHNT and CDR2 is FRNRAP. CDR3 amino acids: CASGGGWAPGNTIYF. The DNA of the CDR3 is TGTGCTAGTGGTGGGGGCTGGGCCCCTGGAAACACCATATATTTT.

This clone turned up a few times. The chain recombines TRBV19 with TRBJ2-7; 12 nucleotides line up with TRBD2. Germline CDR1 reads LNHDA; CDR2 reads SQIVND (reference sequence). The ends lost 11 bases at V and 0 bases at J; junction bases unmatched: 5. The CDR3 consists of 14 residues. The CDR3 DNA reads as TGTGCCGGGCTAGCGGGAGGGCCCTCCTACGAGCAGTACGTC. This gives the protein CAGLAGGPSYEQYV.

The chain recombines TRBV7-9 with TRBJ1-5; the D is unclear. Trimming removed 1 base at V and 0 bases at J, with 10 bases between. CDR3 length: 16 amino acids. Germline V lookup: CDR1 SEHNR, CDR2 FQNEAQ (reference sequence). The CDR3 DNA reads as TGTGCCAGCAGCTTAGTGGTAGGAGCTAGCAATCAGCCCCAGCATTTT. Its protein product is CASSLVVGASNQPQHF.

As to this clone: Different DNA sequences within this sample yield the same CDR3. The chain links TRBV10-3 to TRBJ1-1; 9 bases agree with TRBD1. The V segment lost 7 bases and the J segment 0 bases; nucleotides outside the gene matches: 9. The CDR3 is made up of 16 amino acids. Germline V lookup: CDR1 ENHRY, CDR2 SYGVKD. The chain's CDR3 is CAIKETGGAVNTEAFF. The DNA for the CDR3 is TGTGCCATCAAAGAAACAGGGGGCGCAGTGAACACTGAAGCTTTCTTT.

The chain joins TRBV27 to TRBJ1-1, with TRBD1 as a possible D gene (5 bases). The CDR3 covers 16 residues. Germline values: CDR1 MNHEY, CDR2 SMNVEV (reference sequence). Trimming left V 6 bases short and J 9 bases short, with 26 bases between. The CDR3 nucleotides are TGTGCCAGCAGCAACCGGGGCGGGAGGGGAGGGACTAAAGCTTTCTTT. It codes for CASSNRGGRGGTKAFF.

V gene TRBV5-4 combines with J gene TRBJ2-1; 8 nucleotides match TRBD2. Germline CDR1 SGHNT, CDR2 YYREEE (reference sequence). This CDR3 comprises 14 residues. Unmatched junction bases numbered 4, after V lost 4 bases and J lost 4 bases. CDR3 sequence: CASSLGGGYNEQFF. CDR3 nucleotides: TGTGCCAGCAGCCTCGGCGGGGGGTACAATGAGCAGTTCTTC.

The chain carries TRBV5-4 and TRBJ1-4, with D unclear. Germline CDR1 and CDR2: SGHNT and YYREEE (reference sequence). CDR3 size: 15 residues. Trimming stripped 2 bases from V and 4 bases from J, with 12 bases between. The CDR3 nucleotides are TGTGCCAGCAGCTTTTCGGCGGAAAGTAATGAAAAACTGTTTTTT. This codes for CASSFSAESNEKLFF.

This chain connects TRBV30 to TRBJ1-5; TRBD1 might be the D (6 bases). The CDR3 extends over 13 amino acids. The V end was cut by 3 bases, the J end by 3 bases, with 9 bases between. Germline lookup yields CDR1 GTSNPN and CDR2 SVGIG (reference sequence). The DNA of the CDR3 is TGTGCCTGGAGCCAGGGGCACAATCAGCCCCAGCATTTT. Its protein is CAWSQGHNQPQHF.

This sequence joins TRBV27 and TRBJ1-1; possibly TRBD1 for D (5 bases). This CDR3 region has 13 residues. The V and J ends lost 6 bases and 7 bases respectively, with 15 bases between them. Germline CDR1 is MNHEY and CDR2 is SMNVEV (reference sequence). CDR3 loop: CASRPRGIVEAFF. DNA for the CDR3: TGTGCCAGCAGGCCCCGGGGGATAGTTGAAGCTTTCTTT.

The V gene is TRBV27, the J gene TRBJ2-1, with 11 bases that match TRBD2. The CDR3 extends over 15 amino acids. Looked up from germline, CDR1 is MNHEY and CDR2 is SMNVEV (reference sequence). The J segment lost 7 bases and the V segment lost 6 bases, leaving 8 bases of the junction unmatched. The CDR3 bases are TGTGCCAGCAGCGTACTAGCGGGGGCTTGGAATGAGCAGTTCTTC. It codes for CASSVLAGAWNEQFF.

V and J are TRBV19 and TRBJ2-1; D might be TRBD2 (6 bases). This CDR3 spans 15 amino acids. CDR1 LNHDA and CDR2 SQIVND come from the germline V gene (reference sequence). Trimming shortened V by 3 bases and J by 6 bases, and 15 bases separated the two germline ends. The CDR3 coding sequence is TGTGCCAGTAGTATCCCCGGGAGAGGGTCCAATGAGCAGTTCTTC. It specifies CASSIPGRGSNEQFF.

The chain recombines TRBV19 with TRBJ1-1; 7 bases are shared with TRBD1. J gave up 1 base and V 4 bases, and 0 bases lay outside the gene matches. Per the germline V gene, CDR1 is LNHDA and CDR2 is SQIVND (reference sequence). CDR3 length: 13 residues. CDR3 in DNA: TGTGCCAGTAGTAGGACAGGGAACACTGAAGCTTTCTTT. Translated: CASSRTGNTEAFF.

Note on this clone: Germline is not matched at one junction end, which may reflect a read error. The chain has TRBV2 and TRBJ2-7; 11 nucleotides line up with TRBD2. In germline, CDR1 is SNHLY, CDR2 FYNNEI. This CDR3 comprises 15 residues. CDR3 DNA: TGTGCCAGCAGTGAACCTAGCGGGGGGAGGTACGGGCAGTACTTC. Amino acid sequence: CASSEPSGGRYGQYF.